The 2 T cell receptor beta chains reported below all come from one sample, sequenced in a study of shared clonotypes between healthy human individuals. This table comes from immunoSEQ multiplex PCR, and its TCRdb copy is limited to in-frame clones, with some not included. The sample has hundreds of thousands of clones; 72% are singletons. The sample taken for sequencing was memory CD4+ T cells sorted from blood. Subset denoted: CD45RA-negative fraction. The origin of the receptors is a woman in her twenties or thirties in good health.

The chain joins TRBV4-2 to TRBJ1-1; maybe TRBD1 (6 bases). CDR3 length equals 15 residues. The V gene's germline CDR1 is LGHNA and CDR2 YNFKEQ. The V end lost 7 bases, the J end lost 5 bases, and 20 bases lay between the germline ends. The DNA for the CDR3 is TGTGCCAGCACGCTCGGGGGCCGGGGACGGACTGAAGCTTTCTTT. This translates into CASTLGGRGRTEAFF.

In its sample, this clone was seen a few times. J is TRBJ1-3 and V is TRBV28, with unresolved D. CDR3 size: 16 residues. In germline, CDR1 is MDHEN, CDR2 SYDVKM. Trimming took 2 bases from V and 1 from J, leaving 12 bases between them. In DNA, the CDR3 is TGTGCCAGCAGTTTAGGACCACCGGGGTCTGGAAACACCATATATTTT. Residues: CASSLGPPGSGNTIYF.